Listed below are T cell receptor beta chains from one sample, sequenced in a study of blood T cell repertoires in COVID-19. Some clones are missing from TCRdb's copy, which holds only in-frame ones; the method was immunoSEQ multiplex PCR. The table has around 250,000 clones, around 85% seen once. Sequencing was carried out using PBMCs or T cells enriched from blood (not recorded which). All receptors derive from a woman in her 50s who had recovered from COVID-19. Each CDR3 is given with its conserved first and last residue. The order of the fields is D gene, J gene, V gene, clone size, CDR3 DNA, CDR3 protein. A D gene is named only where the DNA matches it firmly. Some rows mark clone size as missing; the rest say once, few, many or name a class of expanded clone.

.,TRBJ2-1,TRBV15,.,TGTGCCACCAGCAGCCGGGACTTCGGTTACTCCTACAATGAGCAGTTCTTC,CATSSRDFGYSYNEQFF
.,TRBJ1-5,TRBV7-2,.,TGTGCCAGCAGCTTTCGTGGGCCAGGCCAGCCCCAGCATTTT,CASSFRGPGQPQHF
TRBD1,TRBJ2-1,TRBV5-6,once,TGTGCCAGCAGCAAAGACAGGGGGCTAGCCGGGAATGAGCAGTTCTTC,CASSKDRGLAGNEQFF
TRBD1,TRBJ1-5,TRBV4-1,.,TGCGCCAGCAGCCAAACCAGACAGGGGAATAATCAGCCCCAGCATTTT,CASSQTRQGNNQPQHF
TRBD2,TRBJ2-5,TRBV7-9,once,TGTGCCAGCAGCTTAGGCGGGGGAGAGACCCAGTACTTC,CASSLGGGETQYF
TRBD1,TRBJ2-1,TRBV13,.,TGTGCCAGCAGCTTTCGACAGGGGCGTAACAATGAGCAGTTCTTC,CASSFRQGRNNEQFF
TRBD2,TRBJ2-7,TRBV4-2,once,TGTGCCAGCAGCCAAGATTCCCTAGCGGGAAGCTCCTACGAGCAGTACTTC,CASSQDSLAGSSYEQYF
.,TRBJ2-1,TRBV14,.,TGTGCCAGCAGCCCCTCTTCGGGCTACAATGAGCAGTTCTTC,CASSPSSGYNEQFF
.,TRBJ2-5,TRBV5-1,.,TGCGCCAGCAGCTTGGCGGAGGGACCCCCTGGCCGGGAGACCCAGTACTTC,CASSLAEGPPGRETQYF
TRBD2,TRBJ2-1,TRBV19,.,TGTGCCAGTAGTACCAGCGGGAACTCCTACAATGAGCAGTTCTTC,CASSTSGNSYNEQFF
TRBD1,TRBJ1-1,TRBV5-1,.,TGCGCCAGCAGCTTTAGGGGGCAAACTGAAGCTTTCTTT,CASSFRGQTEAFF